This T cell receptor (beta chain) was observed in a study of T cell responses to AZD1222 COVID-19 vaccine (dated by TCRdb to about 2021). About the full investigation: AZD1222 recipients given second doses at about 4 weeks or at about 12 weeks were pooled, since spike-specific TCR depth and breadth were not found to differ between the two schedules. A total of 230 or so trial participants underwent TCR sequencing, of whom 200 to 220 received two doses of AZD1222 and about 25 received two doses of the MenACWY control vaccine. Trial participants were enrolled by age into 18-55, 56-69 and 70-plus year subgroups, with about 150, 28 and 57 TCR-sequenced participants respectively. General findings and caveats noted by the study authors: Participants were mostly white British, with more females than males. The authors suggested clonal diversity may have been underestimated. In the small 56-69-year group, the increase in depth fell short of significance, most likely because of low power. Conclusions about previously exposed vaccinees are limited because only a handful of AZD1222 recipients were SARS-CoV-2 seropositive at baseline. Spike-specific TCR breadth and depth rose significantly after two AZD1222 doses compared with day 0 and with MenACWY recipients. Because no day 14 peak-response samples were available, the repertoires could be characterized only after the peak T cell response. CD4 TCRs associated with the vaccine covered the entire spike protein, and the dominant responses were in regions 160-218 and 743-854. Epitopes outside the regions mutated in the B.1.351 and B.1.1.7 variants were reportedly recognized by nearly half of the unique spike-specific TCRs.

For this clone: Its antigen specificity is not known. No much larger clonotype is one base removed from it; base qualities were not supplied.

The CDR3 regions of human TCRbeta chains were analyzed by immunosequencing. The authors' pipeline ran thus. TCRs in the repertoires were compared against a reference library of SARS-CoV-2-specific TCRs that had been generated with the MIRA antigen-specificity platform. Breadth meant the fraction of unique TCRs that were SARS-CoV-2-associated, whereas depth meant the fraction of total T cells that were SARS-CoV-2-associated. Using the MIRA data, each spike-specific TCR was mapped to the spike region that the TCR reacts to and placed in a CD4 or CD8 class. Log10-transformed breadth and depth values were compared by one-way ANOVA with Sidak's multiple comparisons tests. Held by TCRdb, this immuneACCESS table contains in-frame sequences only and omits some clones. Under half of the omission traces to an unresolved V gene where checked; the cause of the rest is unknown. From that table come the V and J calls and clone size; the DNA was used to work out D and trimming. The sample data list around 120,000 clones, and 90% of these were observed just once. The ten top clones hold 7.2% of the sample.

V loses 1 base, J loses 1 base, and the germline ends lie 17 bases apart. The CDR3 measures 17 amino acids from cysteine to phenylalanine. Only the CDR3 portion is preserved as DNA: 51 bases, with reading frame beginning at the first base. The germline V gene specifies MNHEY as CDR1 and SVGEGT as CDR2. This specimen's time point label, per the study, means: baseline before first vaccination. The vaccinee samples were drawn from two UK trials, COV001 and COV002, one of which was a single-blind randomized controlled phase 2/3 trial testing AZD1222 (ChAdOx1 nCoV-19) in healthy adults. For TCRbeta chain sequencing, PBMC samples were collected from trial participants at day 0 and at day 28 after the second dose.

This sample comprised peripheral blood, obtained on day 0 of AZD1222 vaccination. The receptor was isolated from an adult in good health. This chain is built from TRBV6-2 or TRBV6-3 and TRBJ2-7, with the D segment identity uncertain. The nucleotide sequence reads TGTGCCAGCAGTTACTTTCGACACAACCCGTCGTCCTACGAGCAGTACTTC. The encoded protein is CASSYFRHNPSSYEQYF.